This T cell receptor beta chain comes out of a study of blood T cell repertoires in COVID-19. The wider study: PBMCs, B-cell-depleted T cells, or T cells provided the cDNA or gDNA that made up the material.

TCRdb's table, derived via immunoSEQ multiplex PCR, lists solely in-frame clones and lacks some. Here the sample spans under 350,000 clones, 75% to 90% being singletons. Self-reported history from a screening survey and questionnaire set each donor's cohort. The germline V gene encodes CDR1 SGHRS and CDR2 YFSETQ. V lost 4 bases, J lost 6 bases, and 14 bases lay in between. The CDR3 extends over 13 amino acids. Sequenced input: PBMCs or T cells enriched from blood (not recorded which). The receptor comes from a woman aged 40 to 50 who had recovered from COVID-19. V and J are TRBV5-1 and TRBJ2-7, with D possibly being TRBD2 (5 bases). CDR3 sequence reads: CASSSGPGSEQYF. DNA of the CDR3: TGCGCCAGCAGCAGCGGACCCGGCAGCGAGCAGTACTTC.